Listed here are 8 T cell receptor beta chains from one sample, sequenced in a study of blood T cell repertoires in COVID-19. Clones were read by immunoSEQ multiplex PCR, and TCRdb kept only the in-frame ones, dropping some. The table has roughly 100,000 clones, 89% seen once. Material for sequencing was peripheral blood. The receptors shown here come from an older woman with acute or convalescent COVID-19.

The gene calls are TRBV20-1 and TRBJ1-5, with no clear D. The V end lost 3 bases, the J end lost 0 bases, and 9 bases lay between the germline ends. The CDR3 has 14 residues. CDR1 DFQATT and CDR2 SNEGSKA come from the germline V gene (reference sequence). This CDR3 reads CSASERNSNQPQHF. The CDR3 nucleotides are TGCAGTGCTAGTGAGCGGAATAGCAATCAGCCCCAGCATTTT.

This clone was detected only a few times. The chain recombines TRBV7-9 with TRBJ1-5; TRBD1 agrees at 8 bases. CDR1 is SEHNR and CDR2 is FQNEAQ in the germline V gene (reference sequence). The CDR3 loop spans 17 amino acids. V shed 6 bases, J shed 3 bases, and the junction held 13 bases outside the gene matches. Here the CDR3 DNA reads TGTGCCAGCAGTCAAATAGCGACAGGGGAGGACAATCAGCCCCAGCATTTT. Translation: CASSQIATGEDNQPQHF.

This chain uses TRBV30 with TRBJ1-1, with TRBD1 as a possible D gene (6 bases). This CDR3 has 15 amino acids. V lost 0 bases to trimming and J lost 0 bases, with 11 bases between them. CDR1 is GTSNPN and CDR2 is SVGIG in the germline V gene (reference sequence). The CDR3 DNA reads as TGTGCCTGGAGTGTACTCGGACAGATGAACACTGAAGCTTTCTTT. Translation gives CAWSVLGQMNTEAFF.

The CDR3 nucleotides are TGTGCCAGCAGCCTAGTAGGTTCGGCAGGGGGCTTGTCACCCCTCCACTTT. Amino acids: CASSLVGSAGGLSPLHF. The chain is built from TRBV11-2 and TRBJ1-6, with 8 bases matching TRBD1. Trimming at V came to 5 bases and at J to 10 bases, leaving 16 bases not matched to a gene. The V gene's germline CDR1 is SGHAT and CDR2 FQNNGV. The CDR3 has 17 amino acids.

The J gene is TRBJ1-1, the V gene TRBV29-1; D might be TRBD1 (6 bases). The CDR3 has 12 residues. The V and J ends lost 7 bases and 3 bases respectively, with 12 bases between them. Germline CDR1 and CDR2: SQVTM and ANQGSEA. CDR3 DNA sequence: TGCAGCGGATCCAAGGGGGACACTGAAGCTTTCTTT. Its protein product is CSGSKGDTEAFF.

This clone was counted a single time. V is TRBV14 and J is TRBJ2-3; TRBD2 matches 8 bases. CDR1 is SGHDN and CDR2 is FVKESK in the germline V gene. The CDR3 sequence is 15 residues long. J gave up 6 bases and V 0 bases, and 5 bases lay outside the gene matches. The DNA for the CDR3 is TGTGCCAGCAGCCAAGATCCGGGACTAGGGGATACGCAGTATTTT. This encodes CASSQDPGLGDTQYF.

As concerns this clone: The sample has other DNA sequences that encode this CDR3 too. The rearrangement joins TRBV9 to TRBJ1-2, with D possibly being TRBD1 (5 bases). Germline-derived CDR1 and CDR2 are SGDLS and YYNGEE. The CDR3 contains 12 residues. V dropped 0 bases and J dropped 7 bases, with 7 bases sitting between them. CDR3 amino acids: CASSVVGGGYTF. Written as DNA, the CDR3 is TGTGCCAGCAGCGTAGTGGGGGGTGGCTACACCTTC. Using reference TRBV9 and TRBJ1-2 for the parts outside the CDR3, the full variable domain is DSGVTQTPKHLITATGQRVTLRCSPRSGDLSVYWYQQSLDQGLQFLIQYYNGEERAKGNILERFSAQQFPDLHSELNLSSLELGDSALYFCASSVVGGGYTFGSGTRLTVV.

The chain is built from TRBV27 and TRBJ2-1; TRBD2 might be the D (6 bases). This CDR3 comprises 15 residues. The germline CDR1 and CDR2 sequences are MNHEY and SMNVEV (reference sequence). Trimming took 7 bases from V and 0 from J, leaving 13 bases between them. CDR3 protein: CASTPGTGSYNEQFF. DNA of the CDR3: TGTGCCAGCACTCCCGGGACTGGCTCCTACAATGAGCAGTTCTTC.